This passage covers 25 T cell receptor beta chains from one sample sequenced in a study of CD8 T cells in Susac syndrome. When the RNA was reverse transcribed, random hexamers were used with an input of roughly 0.5 to 1 ug. TCRdb independently ran MiXCR on the immunoSEQ multiplex PCR reads; one entry per CDR3 protein. Here the sample spans some 68,000 distinct CDR3 sequences, roughly 93% being singletons. Sequencing was done on a sample of CD4+ T cells from PBMCs. Source of these receptors: a human donor with Susac syndrome.

CDR3: CAISTRPGTDTQYF. The CDR3 DNA is TGTGCCATCAGCACGCGGCCCGGGACAGATACGCAGTATTTT. The rearrangement uses TRBV10-3 and TRBJ2-3; D gene unclear. The germline V gene has CDR1 ENHRY and CDR2 SYGVKD. V was shortened by 6 bases and J by 3 bases, with 13 bases between the two germline ends. The CDR3 is 14 residues long.

This chain links TRBV18 with TRBJ1-5, with D perhaps TRBD1 (6 bases). The germline V and J ends were trimmed by 2 bases and 1 base, with 12 bases remaining between them. In germline, CDR1 is KGHSH, CDR2 LQKENI. The CDR3 extends over 16 amino acids. DNA of the CDR3: TGTGCCAGCTCACCATTGGGGGGCGGAAGCAATCAGCCCCAGCATTTT. It specifies CASSPLGGGSNQPQHF.

This clonotype was seen just once. The rearrangement uses TRBV20-1 and TRBJ2-3; D is undetermined. The CDR3 covers 12 residues. Per the germline V gene, CDR1 is DFQATT and CDR2 is SNEGSKA (reference sequence). Between the trimmed V and J ends, which lost 0 bases and 4 bases, there was a span of 5 bases. The CDR3 loop is CSARDEADTQYF. CDR3 DNA sequence: TGCAGTGCTAGAGATGAGGCAGATACGCAGTATTTT.

The V call is TRBV7-9, the J call TRBJ2-7; TRBD2 aligns across 15 bases. This CDR3 is 17 amino acids long. Looked up from germline, CDR1 is SEHNR and CDR2 is FQNEAQ (reference sequence). V was clipped by 1 base and J by 2 bases; unmatched bases: 3. CDR3 nucleotide sequence: TGTGCCAGCAGCTTAGTGGGGACTAGCGGGGGGACCTACGAGCAGTACTTC. Residues: CASSLVGTSGGTYEQYF.

The chain carries TRBV9 and TRBJ1-5, with D possibly being TRBD1 (5 bases). The germline V and J ends were trimmed by 5 bases and 4 bases, with 10 bases remaining between them. This CDR3 has 13 residues. Germline V gives CDR1 SGDLS, CDR2 YYNGEE. The CDR3 DNA is TGTGCCAGCAGTGGGGGACCTAATCAGCCCCAGCATTTT. Protein sequence: CASSGGPNQPQHF.

This rearrangement joins TRBV7-2 to TRBJ1-6; no firm D call. V lost 3 bases and J lost 6, with 3 bases in between. CDR1 and CDR2 (germline): SGHTA, FQGNSA. The length of the CDR3 is 12 residues. This CDR3 reads CASSLGNSPLHF. DNA of the CDR3: TGTGCCAGCAGCTTGGGTAATTCACCCCTCCACTTT.

The J gene is TRBJ1-1, the V gene TRBV18; 7 bases fit TRBD1. The germline CDR1 and CDR2 sequences are KGHSH and LQKENI. The CDR3 covers 15 residues. The junction had 11 bases not matched to a gene; V was cut back by 4 bases and J by 6 bases. In DNA, the CDR3 is TGTGCCAGCTCACAGGGGGCGAGCTCTAGGGCTGAAGCTTTCTTT. Translating it yields CASSQGASSRAEAFF.

The chain uses TRBV7-9 and TRBJ1-2; D uncertain. Germline V gives CDR1 SEHNR, CDR2 FQNEAQ (reference sequence). The V and J ends lost 7 bases and 4 bases respectively, with 16 bases between them. The CDR3 contains 14 residues. CDR3 sequence (DNA): TGTGCCAGCAACAACCCCCAGGCTGGCTATGGCTACACCTTC. Amino acids: CASNNPQAGYGYTF.

The genes are TRBV3-1 and TRBJ1-1; no clear D. Deletions cut 0 bases from V and 1 base from J, with 6 bases between. Germline V gene data show CDR1 as LGHDT and CDR2 as YNNKEL (reference sequence). The CDR3 has 14 amino acids. CDR3 protein: CASSQDLQNTEAFF. CDR3 DNA: TGTGCCAGCAGCCAAGATTTACAGAACACTGAAGCTTTCTTT.

About this clonotype itself: One junction end disagrees with the germline gene, perhaps due to a read error. V gene TRBV7-2 combines with J gene TRBJ2-7; D call uncertain. Per the germline V gene, CDR1 is SGHTA and CDR2 is FQGNSA. The CDR3 length is 13 residues. The CDR3 reads CVSSLSWVYEQYF. DNA for the CDR3: TGTGTCAGCAGCTTAAGCTGGGTCTACGAGCAGTACTTC.

V and J are TRBV7-3 and TRBJ1-6; D is uncertain. Trimming shortened V by 1 base and J by 9 bases, and 13 bases separated the two germline ends. This CDR3 region has 15 residues. Germline lookup yields CDR1 SGHTA and CDR2 FQGTGA. In DNA, the CDR3 is TGTGCCAGCAGCTTAAGTATACTGAAAGGTTCACCCCTCCACTTT. It translates to CASSLSILKGSPLHF. Variable domain in full (rest from reference TRBV7-3 and TRBJ1-6): GAGVSQTPSNKVTEKGKYVELRCDPISGHTALYWYRQSLGQGPEFLIYFQGTGAADDSGLPNDRFFAVRPEGSVSTLKIQRTERGDSAVYLCASSLSILKGSPLHFGNGTRLTVT.

The rearrangement uses TRBV3-1 and TRBJ1-6; D gene unclear. The germline V gene has CDR1 LGHDT and CDR2 YNNKEL (reference sequence). The CDR3 covers 14 residues. Trimming shortened V by 2 bases and J by 5 bases, and 7 bases separated the two germline ends. CDR3 coding DNA: TGTGCCAGCAGCCAACGACGGAATAATTCACCCCTCCACTTT. As protein: CASSQRRNNSPLHF.

The chain has TRBV18 and TRBJ2-3, with a possible D match to TRBD1 (6 bases). V lost 3 bases and J lost 1, with 11 bases in between. The CDR3 is 15 residues long. Germline values: CDR1 KGHSH, CDR2 LQKENI. CDR3 in amino acids: CASSPPGGGTDTQYF. The CDR3 region has the DNA TGTGCCAGCTCACCCCCTGGGGGCGGCACAGATACGCAGTATTTT. Using reference TRBV18 and TRBJ2-3 for the parts outside the CDR3, the full variable domain is NAGVMQNPRHLVRRRGQEARLRCSPMKGHSHVYWYRQLPEEGLKFMVYLQKENIIDESGMPKERFSAEFPKEGPSILRIQQVVRGDSAAYFCASSPPGGGTDTQYFGPGTRLTVL.

The CDR3 DNA sequence: TGTGCCAGCAGTCGCAACCACAGGGACGGCGGGGAGCTGTTTTTT. Translation gives CASSRNHRDGGELFF. This chain links TRBV6-2 or TRBV6-3 with TRBJ2-2; D may be TRBD1 (6 bases). V was clipped by 5 bases and J by 7 bases, with 17 bases between them. The CDR3 sequence is 15 residues long. Germline loops: CDR1 MNHEY, CDR2 SVGEGT.

The chain links TRBV12-3 or TRBV12-4 to TRBJ2-7; TRBD2 matches 7 bases. Trimming at V came to 6 bases and at J to 0 bases, leaving 11 bases not matched to a gene. The CDR3 runs to 16 residues. The CDR3 sequence: CASSPAPRGVSYEQYF. The CDR3 DNA reads as TGTGCCAGCAGCCCCGCTCCCCGGGGGGTCTCCTACGAGCAGTACTTC.

The chain combines TRBV5-1 with TRBJ2-3, with D possibly TRBD2 on 6 matching bases. The germline V gene has CDR1 SGHRS and CDR2 YFSETQ. The CDR3 runs 16 residues. The V end was cut by 1 base, the J end by 6 bases, with 18 bases between. CDR3 in amino acids: CASSLRSSEQLDTQYF. CDR3 nucleotides: TGCGCCAGCAGCTTGCGCTCTAGCGAACAACTGGATACGCAGTATTTT.

The sample holds a few counts of this clonotype. V is TRBV11-3 and J is TRBJ2-3; D is undetermined. CDR1 and CDR2 (germline): SGHNT, YENEEA. V was clipped by 1 base and J by 6 bases, with 8 bases between them. The CDR3 has 13 amino acids. CDR3 loop: CASSLAGLDTQYF. CDR3 in DNA: TGTGCCAGCAGCTTAGCCGGGTTGGATACGCAGTATTTT.

This clonotype showed up just once. The chain recombines TRBV2 with TRBJ2-3, with 13 bases identical to TRBD2. Germline-derived CDR1 and CDR2 are SNHLY and FYNNEI. The CDR3 contains 17 residues. Unmatched junction bases numbered 7, after V lost 7 bases and J lost 0 bases. The CDR3 spells CASKPGLAGISTDTQYF. The CDR3 coding sequence is TGTGCCAGCAAACCGGGACTAGCGGGGATTAGCACAGATACGCAGTATTTT.

The rearrangement joins TRBV28 to TRBJ1-5; a possible D gene is TRBD1 (5 bases). The V gene lost 4 bases and the J gene lost 4 bases, with 14 bases spanning the gap. The CDR3 totals 15 residues. CDR1 is MDHEN, CDR2 SYDVKM, per germline. The CDR3 nucleotides are TGTGCCAGCAGTTCGGGGACGGCCGGAAATCAGCCCCAGCATTTT. Translated, it gives CASSSGTAGNQPQHF.

This sequence joins TRBV19 and TRBJ1-5; D remains unclear. The CDR3 extends over 16 amino acids. From germline, CDR1 is LNHDA and CDR2 SQIVND (reference sequence). Trimming cost V 6 bases and J 0 bases, with 15 bases left between them. CDR3 amino acids: CASSHAAFRSNQPQHF. DNA of the CDR3: TGTGCCAGTAGCCATGCGGCGTTCCGTAGCAATCAGCCCCAGCATTTT.

This clonotype was seen a single time. The rearrangement uses TRBV7-3 and TRBJ1-3, with D perhaps matching TRBD1 (6 bases). There are 18 residues in the CDR3. Germline V CDR1 and CDR2: SGHTA, FQGTGA. V was shortened by 4 bases and J by 0 bases, with 19 bases between the two germline ends. The CDR3 nucleotides read TGTGCCAGCAGCTCTGATCCGGGGGCAAAACTCTCTGGAAACACCATATATTTT. Its translation is CASSSDPGAKLSGNTIYF.

The gene calls are TRBV28 and TRBJ2-3; no reliable D call. The CDR3 spans 14 residues. Germline-derived CDR1 and CDR2 are MDHEN and SYDVKM. The ends were cut back, 3 bases at V and 7 bases at J, with 14 bases in the middle. The DNA for the CDR3 is TGTGCCAGCAGTTTGATACGCCACCGGAATACGCAGTATTTT. It specifies CASSLIRHRNTQYF.

The gene calls are TRBV28 and TRBJ2-5, with D possibly being TRBD1 or TRBD2 (5 bases each). CDR3 size: 17 residues. CDR1 and CDR2 (germline): MDHEN, SYDVKM. Trimming took off 6 bases at V and 2 bases at J, with 22 bases between the two ends. The CDR3 coding sequence is TGTGCCAGCAGCGCACTTACATTGGGGGTCCTTCAAGAGACCCAGTACTTC. Translation: CASSALTLGVLQETQYF.

V and J are TRBV7-9 and TRBJ2-3, with 11 nucleotides matching TRBD2. The junction had 4 bases not matched to a gene; V was cut back by 3 bases and J by 5 bases. CDR1 is SEHNR and CDR2 is FQNEAQ in the germline V gene (reference sequence). The CDR3 is 15 residues long. CDR3 protein: CASSFLAGGRDTQYF. The CDR3 coding sequence is TGTGCCAGCAGCTTCTTAGCGGGGGGGCGAGATACGCAGTATTTT.

The V gene is TRBV18, the J gene TRBJ2-3; 9 nucleotides line up with TRBD1. Trimming cost V 0 bases and J 3 bases; bases outside gene matches: 4. Germline CDR1 reads KGHSH; CDR2 reads LQKENI. The CDR3 covers 16 residues. The CDR3 is CASSPPRQGVTDTQYF. The CDR3 DNA follows: TGTGCCAGCTCACCACCGAGACAGGGGGTTACAGATACGCAGTATTTT.